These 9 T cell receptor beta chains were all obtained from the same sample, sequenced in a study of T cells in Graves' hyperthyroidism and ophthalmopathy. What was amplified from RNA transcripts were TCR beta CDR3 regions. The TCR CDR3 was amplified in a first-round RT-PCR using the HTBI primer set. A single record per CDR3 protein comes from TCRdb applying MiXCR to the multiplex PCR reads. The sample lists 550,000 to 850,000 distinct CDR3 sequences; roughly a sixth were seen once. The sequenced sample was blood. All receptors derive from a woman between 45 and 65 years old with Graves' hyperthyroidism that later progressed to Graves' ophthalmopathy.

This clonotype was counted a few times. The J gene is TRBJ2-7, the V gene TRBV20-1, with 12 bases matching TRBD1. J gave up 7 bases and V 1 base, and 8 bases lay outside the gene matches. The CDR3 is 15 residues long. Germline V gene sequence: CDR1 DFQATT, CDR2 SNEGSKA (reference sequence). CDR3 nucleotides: TGCAGTGCTAGAGCCGTGGGACAGGGGGCAGGGGAGCAGTACTTC. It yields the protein CSARAVGQGAGEQYF.

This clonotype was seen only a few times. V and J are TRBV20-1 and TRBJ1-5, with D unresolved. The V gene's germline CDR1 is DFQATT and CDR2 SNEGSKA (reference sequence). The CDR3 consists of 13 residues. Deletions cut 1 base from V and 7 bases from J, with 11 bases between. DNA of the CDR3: TGCAGTGCTAGAGGTCGGGTGTTACAGCCCCAGCATTTT. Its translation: CSARGRVLQPQHF.

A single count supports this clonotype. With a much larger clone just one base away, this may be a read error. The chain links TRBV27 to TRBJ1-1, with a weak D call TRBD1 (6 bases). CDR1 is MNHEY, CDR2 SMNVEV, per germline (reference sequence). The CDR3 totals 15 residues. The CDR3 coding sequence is TGTGCCAGCAGTTCGTTACAGGGTCGGAACGCTGAAGCTTTCTTT. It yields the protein CASSSLQGRNAEAFF.

CDR3 loop: CASSRRIPALNLNTGELFF. In nucleotides, the CDR3 is TGTGCCAGCAGCCGCCGGATACCGGCCTTAAATTTGAACACCGGGGAGCTGTTTTTT. This chain uses TRBV3-1 with TRBJ2-2; D is ambiguous. V was shortened by 4 bases and J by 1 base, with 22 bases between the two germline ends. CDR3 length equals 19 residues. The germline V gene has CDR1 LGHDT and CDR2 YNNKEL (reference sequence).

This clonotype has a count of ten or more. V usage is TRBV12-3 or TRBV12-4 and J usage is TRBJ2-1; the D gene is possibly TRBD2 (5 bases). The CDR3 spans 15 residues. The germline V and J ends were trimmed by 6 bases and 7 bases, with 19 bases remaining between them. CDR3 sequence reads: CASRDGLGMRNEQFF. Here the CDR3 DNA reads TGTGCCAGCAGGGACGGACTGGGGATGAGGAATGAGCAGTTCTTC.

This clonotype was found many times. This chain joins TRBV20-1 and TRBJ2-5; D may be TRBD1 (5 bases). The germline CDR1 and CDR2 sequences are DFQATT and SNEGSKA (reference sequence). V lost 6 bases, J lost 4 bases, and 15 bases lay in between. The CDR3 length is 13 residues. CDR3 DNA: TGCAGTGCGCATCAGGGTTCCCCAGAGACCCAGTACTTC. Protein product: CSAHQGSPETQYF.

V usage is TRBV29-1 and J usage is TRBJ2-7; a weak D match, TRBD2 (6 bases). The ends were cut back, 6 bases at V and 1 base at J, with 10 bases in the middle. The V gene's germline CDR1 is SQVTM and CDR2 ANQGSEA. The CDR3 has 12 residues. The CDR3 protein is CSVRRGSYEQYF. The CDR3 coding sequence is TGCAGCGTGAGACGGGGGTCCTACGAGCAGTACTTC.

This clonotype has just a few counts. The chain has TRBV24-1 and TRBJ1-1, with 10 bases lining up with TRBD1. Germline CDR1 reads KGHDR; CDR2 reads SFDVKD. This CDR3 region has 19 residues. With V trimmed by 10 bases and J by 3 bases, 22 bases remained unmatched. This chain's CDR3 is CATITRDRGSFYYYTEAFF. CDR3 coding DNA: TGTGCCACAATAACTCGGGACAGGGGAAGTTTTTATTATTACACTGAAGCTTTCTTT.

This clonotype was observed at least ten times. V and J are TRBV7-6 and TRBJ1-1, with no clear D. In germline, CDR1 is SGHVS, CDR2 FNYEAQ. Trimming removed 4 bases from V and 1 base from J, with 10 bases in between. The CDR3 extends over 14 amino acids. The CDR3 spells CASSSTPGNTEAFF. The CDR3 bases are TGTGCCAGCAGCTCAACTCCAGGGAACACTGAAGCTTTCTTT.